The 3 T cell receptor beta chains reported below all come from one sample, sequenced in a study of blood T cell repertoires in COVID-19. This table comes from immunoSEQ multiplex PCR, and its TCRdb copy is limited to in-frame clones, with some not included. Of under 300,000 clones listed, 86% are singletons. The sequenced sample was peripheral blood. The receptor source for this set is a man aged 18 to 29 with active or convalescent COVID-19.

The V call is TRBV14, the J call TRBJ1-4, with TRBD1 matching over 7 bases. Germline lookup yields CDR1 SGHDN and CDR2 FVKESK. V shed 1 base, J shed 10 bases, and the junction held 9 bases outside the gene matches. The CDR3 sequence is 15 residues long. The chain's CDR3 is CASSQGGRGDRKLFF. The CDR3 DNA reads as TGTGCCAGCAGCCAAGGGGGCAGGGGGGATAGAAAACTGTTTTTT.

The V gene is TRBV6-6, the J gene TRBJ1-6; possibly TRBD1 for D (6 bases). CDR3 length equals 15 residues. In germline, CDR1 is MNHNY, CDR2 SVGAGI (reference sequence). V lost 8 bases and J lost 7, with 18 bases in between. The CDR3 sequence: CASHLGGAMNSPLHF. The CDR3 bases are TGTGCCAGCCACCTAGGGGGGGCAATGAATTCACCCCTCCACTTT.

This clone appeared a few times. J is TRBJ1-5 and V is TRBV19, with 11 bases aligning to TRBD1. This CDR3 region has 14 residues. In germline, CDR1 is LNHDA, CDR2 SQIVND (reference sequence). The junction had 7 bases not matched to a gene; V was cut back by 8 bases and J by 7 bases. The CDR3 loop reads CASAGTGGGQPQHF. The CDR3 bases are TGTGCCAGTGCAGGGACAGGGGGTGGACAGCCCCAGCATTTT.